Below, 16 T cell receptor beta chains from the same sample are listed, as sequenced in a study of blood T cell repertoires in COVID-19 (dated by TCRdb to about 2020). Library method: the immunoSEQ multiplex PCR assay. In its TCRdb copy, this immuneACCESS table keeps in-frame sequences only and misses some clones. Where compared with another copy, unresolved V genes explain less than half of these, and the others have no known cause. This sample comprises a few hundred thousand clones, more than 75% of them detected only once. The top ten hold about 2.1% of the sample. Material: peripheral blood. The receptors were gathered from a woman in her fifties or sixties with acute or convalescent COVID-19.

The genes are TRBV7-2 and TRBJ1-2; 8 bases fit TRBD1. V lost 4 bases and J lost 3; bases outside the gene matches: 4. The CDR3 runs 14 residues. The germline V gene has CDR1 SGHTA and CDR2 FQGNSA. DNA of the CDR3: TGTGCCAGCAGCTATCCGACAGGGGACTATGGCTACACCTTC. Translating it yields CASSYPTGDYGYTF.

This clone appeared a single time. The genes are TRBV6-5 and TRBJ1-3; D call uncertain. The germline gives CDR1 MNHEY, CDR2 SVGAGI. The CDR3 extends over 15 amino acids. Trimming left V 5 bases short and J 2 bases short, with 13 bases between. The CDR3 bases are TGTGCCAGCAGTACCAACTCTCGTCCTGGAAACACCATATATTTT. It translates to CASSTNSRPGNTIYF.

This clone was found a few times. The V gene is TRBV6-4, the J gene TRBJ1-2; perhaps TRBD1 as D (6 bases). Trimming took 9 bases from V and 6 from J, leaving 14 bases between them. Germline V lookup: CDR1 MRHNA, CDR2 SNTAGT. The CDR3 totals 12 residues. The CDR3 coding sequence is TGTGCCAGTCGTACAGGGTTGGATGGCTACACCTTC. Amino acid sequence: CASRTGLDGYTF.

This clone was counted once. CDR3 sequence: CASSYVYVNQPQHF. The CDR3 DNA follows: TGTGCCAGTAGTTATGTTTATGTGAATCAGCCCCAGCATTTT. V usage is TRBV19 and J usage is TRBJ1-5, with no clear D. The CDR3 has 14 amino acids. Trimming left V 5 bases short and J 4 bases short, with 12 bases between. Germline lookup yields CDR1 LNHDA and CDR2 SQIVND (reference sequence).

CDR3 sequence reads: CASSPWTGMYPEAFF. The CDR3 coding sequence is TGTGCCAGCAGCCCCTGGACAGGCATGTACCCTGAAGCTTTCTTT. This chain links TRBV7-9 with TRBJ1-1; 7 nucleotides match TRBD1. J gave up 6 bases and V 5 bases, and 12 bases lay outside the gene matches. Per the germline V gene, CDR1 is SEHNR and CDR2 is FQNEAQ (reference sequence). The CDR3 loop spans 15 amino acids.

The genes are TRBV5-6 and TRBJ1-1; no firm D call. The CDR3 covers 11 residues. V gave up 0 bases and J gave up 6 bases, with 3 bases separating them. From germline, CDR1 is SGHDT and CDR2 YYEEEE. CDR3 region: CASSLASEAFF. CDR3 nucleotides: TGTGCCAGCAGCTTGGCGTCTGAAGCTTTCTTT.

The V gene is TRBV28, the J gene TRBJ2-7, with D possibly TRBD2 on 6 matching bases. The CDR3 totals 15 residues. V lost 2 bases and J 7 bases, leaving 18 bases between the germline ends. In germline, CDR1 is MDHEN, CDR2 SYDVKM. The chain's CDR3 is CASSLIGRGMREQYF. CDR3 bases: TGTGCCAGCAGTTTAATCGGGAGAGGTATGAGGGAGCAGTACTTC. The full variable domain, in which reference TRBV28 and TRBJ2-7 provide the parts outside the CDR3, is DVKVTQSSRYLVKRTGEKVFLECVQDMDHENMFWYRQDPGLGLRLIYFSYDVKMKEKGDIPEGYSVSREKKERFSLILESASTNQTSMYLCASSLIGRGMREQYFGPGTRLTVT.

This clone was seen a few times. The V call is TRBV20-1, the J call TRBJ2-3, with TRBD1 matching 7 bases. Germline CDR1 is DFQATT and CDR2 is SNEGSKA (reference sequence). The J segment lost 2 bases and the V segment lost 3 bases, leaving 8 bases of the junction unmatched. This CDR3 spans 15 amino acids. The CDR3 reads CSASRWDRDTDTQYF. For the CDR3, the DNA is TGCAGTGCTAGTCGTTGGGACAGAGACACAGATACGCAGTATTTT.

This clone was seen a single time. The chain combines TRBV19 with TRBJ1-1; D is possibly TRBD1 (6 bases). The CDR3 is 13 residues long. CDR1 and CDR2 from the germline V gene are LNHDA and SQIVND (reference sequence). V lost 7 bases to trimming and J lost 4 bases, with 13 bases between them. CDR3 protein: CASTATGSTEAFF. CDR3 bases: TGTGCCAGTACCGCGACAGGATCCACTGAAGCTTTCTTT.

The V call is TRBV29-1, the J call TRBJ1-4; D is unresolved. Germline lookup yields CDR1 SQVTM and CDR2 ANQGSEA. Trimming shortened V by 4 bases and J by 0 bases, and 9 bases separated the two germline ends. The CDR3 is 14 amino acids. The CDR3 protein is CSVGAAATNEKLFF. For the CDR3, the DNA is TGCAGCGTTGGGGCAGCAGCAACTAATGAAAAACTGTTTTTT. Looking up the rest from reference TRBV29-1 and TRBJ1-4 gives the full variable domain: SAVISQKPSRDICQRGTSLTIQCQVDSQVTMMFWYRQQPGQSLTLIATANQGSEATYESGFVIDKFPISRPNLTFSTLTVSNMSPEDSSIYLCSVGAAATNEKLFFGSGTQLSVL.

V is TRBV6-5 and J is TRBJ2-7, with D maybe TRBD2 (6 bases). With 5 bases removed from V and 3 bases from J, the gap between germline ends came to 11 bases. This CDR3 comprises 13 residues. Germline CDR1 MNHEY, CDR2 SVGAGI. The DNA for the CDR3 is TGTGCCAGCAGTCGTCGGGGGTACTACGAGCAGTACTTC. This sequence encodes CASSRRGYYEQYF.

This clone has just a few counts. J is TRBJ2-5 and V is TRBV4-2; the match to TRBD1 covers 7 bases. From germline, CDR1 is LGHNA and CDR2 YNFKEQ. The CDR3 consists of 14 residues. The V segment lost 1 base and the J segment 6 bases; nucleotides outside the gene matches: 5. For the CDR3, the DNA is TGTGCCAGCAGCCAAGCCGGGACAGAAAAGACCCAGTACTTC. The encoded protein is CASSQAGTEKTQYF.

J is TRBJ2-1 and V is TRBV27; TRBD2 matches at 9 bases. Germline trimming cut 1 base from V and 0 bases from J; bases unmatched to any gene: 10. Germline V lookup: CDR1 MNHEY, CDR2 SMNVEV (reference sequence). CDR3 length equals 19 residues. CDR3 DNA: TGTGCCAGCAGTTTATGGGCTAGCGGGATCATGAGCTCCTACAATGAGCAGTTCTTC. As protein: CASSLWASGIMSSYNEQFF.

The rearrangement uses TRBV29-1 and TRBJ2-1, with 8 bases lining up with TRBD2. The germline V gene has CDR1 SQVTM and CDR2 ANQGSEA. This CDR3 is 15 amino acids long. V shed 1 base and J 3 bases; nucleotides not matched to a gene: 5. The chain's CDR3 is CSVEGLAGHYNEQFF. CDR3 DNA sequence: TGCAGCGTTGAAGGCCTAGCGGGCCACTACAATGAGCAGTTCTTC.

The chain links TRBV6-2 or TRBV6-3 to TRBJ2-1, with 9 bases fitting TRBD1. V lost 2 bases to trimming and J lost 9 bases; unmatched junction nucleotides: 5. Germline lookup yields CDR1 MNHEY and CDR2 SVGEGT. The CDR3 has 14 residues. In nucleotides, the CDR3 is TGTGCCAGCAGTTACCTACAGGGGGCCACTGAGCAGTTCTTC. This translates into CASSYLQGATEQFF.

The CDR3 DNA reads as TGTGCCAGCAGCTGGACTAGCGGATCCACAGATACGCAGTATTTT. Protein product: CASSWTSGSTDTQYF. V gene TRBV7-3 combines with J gene TRBJ2-3; 10 bases are shared with TRBD2. J gave up 2 bases and V 4 bases, and 3 bases lay outside the gene matches. In germline, CDR1 is SGHTA, CDR2 FQGTGA. This CDR3 is built from 15 residues.